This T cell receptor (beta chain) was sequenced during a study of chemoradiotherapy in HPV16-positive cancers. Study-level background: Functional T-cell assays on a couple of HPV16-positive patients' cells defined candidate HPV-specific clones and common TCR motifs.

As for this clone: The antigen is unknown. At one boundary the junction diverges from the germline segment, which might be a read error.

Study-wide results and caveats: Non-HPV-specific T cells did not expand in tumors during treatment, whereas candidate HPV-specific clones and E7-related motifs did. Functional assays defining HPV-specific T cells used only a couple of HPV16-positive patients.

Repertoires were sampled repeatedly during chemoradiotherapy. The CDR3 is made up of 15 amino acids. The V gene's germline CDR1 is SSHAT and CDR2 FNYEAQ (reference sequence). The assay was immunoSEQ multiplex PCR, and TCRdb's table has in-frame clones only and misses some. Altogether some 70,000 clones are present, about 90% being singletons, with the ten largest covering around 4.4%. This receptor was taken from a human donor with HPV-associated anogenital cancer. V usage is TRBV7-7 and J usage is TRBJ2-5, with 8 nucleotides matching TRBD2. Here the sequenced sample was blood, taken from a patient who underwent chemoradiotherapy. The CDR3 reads CASSLSGGVGETQYF. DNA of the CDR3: TGTGCTAGCAGCTTATCGGGGGGGGTTGGAGAGACCCAGTACTTC.